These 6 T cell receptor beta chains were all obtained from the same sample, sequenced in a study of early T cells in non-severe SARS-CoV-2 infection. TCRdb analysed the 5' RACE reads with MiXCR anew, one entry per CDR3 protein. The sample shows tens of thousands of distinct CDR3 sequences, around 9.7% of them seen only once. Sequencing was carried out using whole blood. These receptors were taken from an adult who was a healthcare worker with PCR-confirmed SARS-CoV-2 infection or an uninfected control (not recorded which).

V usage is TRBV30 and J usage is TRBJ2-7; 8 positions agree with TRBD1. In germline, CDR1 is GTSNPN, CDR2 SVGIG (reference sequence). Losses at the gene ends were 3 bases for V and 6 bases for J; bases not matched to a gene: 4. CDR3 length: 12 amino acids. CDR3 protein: CAWSAGGGEQYF. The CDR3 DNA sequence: TGTGCCTGGAGCGCAGGGGGCGGCGAGCAGTACTTC.

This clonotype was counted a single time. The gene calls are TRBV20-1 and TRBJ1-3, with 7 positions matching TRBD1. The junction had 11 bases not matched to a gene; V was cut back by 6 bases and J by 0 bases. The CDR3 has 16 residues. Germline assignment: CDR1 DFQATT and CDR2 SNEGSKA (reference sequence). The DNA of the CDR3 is TGCAGTGCCCGACCCCCGGGACAGCTCTCTGGAAACACCATATATTTT. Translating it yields CSARPPGQLSGNTIYF.

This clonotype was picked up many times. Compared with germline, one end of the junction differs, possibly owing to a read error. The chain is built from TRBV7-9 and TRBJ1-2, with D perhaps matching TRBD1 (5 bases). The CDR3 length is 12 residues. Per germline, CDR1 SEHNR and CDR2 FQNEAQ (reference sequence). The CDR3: CPSSLEGYLGTF. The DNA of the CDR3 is TGTCCCAGCAGCTTAGAGGGGTATCTAGGCACCTTC.

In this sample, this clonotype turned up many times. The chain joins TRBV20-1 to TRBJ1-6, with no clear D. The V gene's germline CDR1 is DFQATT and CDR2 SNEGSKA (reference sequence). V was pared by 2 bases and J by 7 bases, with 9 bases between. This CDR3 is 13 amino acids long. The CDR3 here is CSARPGVNSPLHF. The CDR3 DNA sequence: TGCAGTGCTAGACCGGGAGTAAATTCACCCCTCCACTTT.

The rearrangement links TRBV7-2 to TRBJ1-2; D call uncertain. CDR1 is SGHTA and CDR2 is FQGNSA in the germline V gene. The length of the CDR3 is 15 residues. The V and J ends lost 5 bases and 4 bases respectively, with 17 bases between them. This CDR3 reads CASSTNPSMLYGYTF. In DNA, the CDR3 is TGTGCCAGCAGCACCAACCCCAGTATGCTCTATGGCTACACCTTC. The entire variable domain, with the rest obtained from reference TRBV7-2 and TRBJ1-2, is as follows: GAGVSQSPSNKVTEKGKDVELRCDPISGHTALYWYRQSLGQGLEFLIYFQGNSAPDKSGLPSDRFSAERTGGSVSTLTIQRTQQEDSAVYLCASSTNPSMLYGYTFGSGTRLTVV.

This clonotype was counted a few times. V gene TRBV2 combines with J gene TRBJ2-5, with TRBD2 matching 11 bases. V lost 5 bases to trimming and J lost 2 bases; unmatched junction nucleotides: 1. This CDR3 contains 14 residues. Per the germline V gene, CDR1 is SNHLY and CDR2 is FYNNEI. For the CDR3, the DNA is TGTGCCAGCAGTAGGACTAGCGGGCAAGAGACCCAGTACTTC. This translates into CASSRTSGQETQYF.